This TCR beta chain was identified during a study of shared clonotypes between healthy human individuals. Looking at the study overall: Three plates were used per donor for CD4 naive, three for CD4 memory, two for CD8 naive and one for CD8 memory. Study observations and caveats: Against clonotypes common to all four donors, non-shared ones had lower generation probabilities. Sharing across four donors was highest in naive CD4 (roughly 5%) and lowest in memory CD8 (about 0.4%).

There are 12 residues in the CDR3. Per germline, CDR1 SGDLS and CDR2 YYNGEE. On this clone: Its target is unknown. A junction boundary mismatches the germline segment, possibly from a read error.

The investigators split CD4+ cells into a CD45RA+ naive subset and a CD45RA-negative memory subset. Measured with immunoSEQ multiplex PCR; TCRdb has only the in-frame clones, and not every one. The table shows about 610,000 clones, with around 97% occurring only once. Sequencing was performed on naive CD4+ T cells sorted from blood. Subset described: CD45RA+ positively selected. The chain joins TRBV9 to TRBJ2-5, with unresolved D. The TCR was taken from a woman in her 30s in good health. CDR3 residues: CASSVDQETQYF. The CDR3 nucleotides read TGTGCCAGCAGCGTAGACCAGGAGACCCAGTACTTC.